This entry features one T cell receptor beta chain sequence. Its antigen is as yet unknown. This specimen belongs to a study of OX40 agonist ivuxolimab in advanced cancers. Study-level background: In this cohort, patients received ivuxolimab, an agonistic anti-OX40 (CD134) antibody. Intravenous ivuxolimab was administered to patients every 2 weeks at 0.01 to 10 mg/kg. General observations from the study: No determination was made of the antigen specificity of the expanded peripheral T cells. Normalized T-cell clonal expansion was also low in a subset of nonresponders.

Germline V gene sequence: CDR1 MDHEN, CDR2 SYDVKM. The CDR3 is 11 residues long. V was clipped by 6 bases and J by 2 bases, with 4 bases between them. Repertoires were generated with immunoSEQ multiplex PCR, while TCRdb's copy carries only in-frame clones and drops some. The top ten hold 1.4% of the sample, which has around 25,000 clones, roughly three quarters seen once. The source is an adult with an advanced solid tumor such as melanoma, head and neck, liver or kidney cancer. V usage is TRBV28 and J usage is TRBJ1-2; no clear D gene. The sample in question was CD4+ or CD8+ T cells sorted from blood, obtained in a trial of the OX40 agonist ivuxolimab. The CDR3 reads CASRDNYGYTF. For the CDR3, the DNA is TGTGCCAGCAGGGACAACTATGGCTACACCTTC.